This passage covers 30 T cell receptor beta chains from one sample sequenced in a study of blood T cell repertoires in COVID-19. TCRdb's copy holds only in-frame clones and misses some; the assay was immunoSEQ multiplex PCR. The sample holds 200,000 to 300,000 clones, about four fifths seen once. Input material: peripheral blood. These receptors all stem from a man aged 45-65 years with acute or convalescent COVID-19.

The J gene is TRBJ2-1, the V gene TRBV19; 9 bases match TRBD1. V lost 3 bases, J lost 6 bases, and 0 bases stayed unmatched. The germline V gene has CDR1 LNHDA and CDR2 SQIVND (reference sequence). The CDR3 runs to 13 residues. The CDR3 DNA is TGTGCCAGTAGTATGGACAGGGGCAATGAGCAGTTCTTC. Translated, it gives CASSMDRGNEQFF.

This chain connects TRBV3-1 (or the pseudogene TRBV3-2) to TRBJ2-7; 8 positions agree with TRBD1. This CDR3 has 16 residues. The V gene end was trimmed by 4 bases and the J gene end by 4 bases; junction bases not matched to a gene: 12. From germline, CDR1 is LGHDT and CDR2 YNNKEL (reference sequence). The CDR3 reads CASSRNPGGASYEQYF. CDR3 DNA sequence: TGTGCCAGCAGCCGGAACCCAGGGGGCGCCTCGTACGAGCAGTACTTC.

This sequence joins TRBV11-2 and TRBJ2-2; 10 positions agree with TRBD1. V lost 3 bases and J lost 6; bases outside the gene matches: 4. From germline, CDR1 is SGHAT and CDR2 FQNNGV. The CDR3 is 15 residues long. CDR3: CASSFGQGVSGELFF. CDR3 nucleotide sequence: TGTGCCAGCAGCTTCGGACAGGGGGTCTCCGGGGAGCTGTTTTTT.

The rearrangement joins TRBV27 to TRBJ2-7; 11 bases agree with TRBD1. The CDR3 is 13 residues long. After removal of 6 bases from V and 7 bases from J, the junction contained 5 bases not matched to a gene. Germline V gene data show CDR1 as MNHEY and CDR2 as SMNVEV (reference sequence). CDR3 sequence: CASSHRDRGEQYF. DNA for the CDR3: TGTGCCAGCAGCCACCGGGACAGGGGGGAGCAGTACTTC.

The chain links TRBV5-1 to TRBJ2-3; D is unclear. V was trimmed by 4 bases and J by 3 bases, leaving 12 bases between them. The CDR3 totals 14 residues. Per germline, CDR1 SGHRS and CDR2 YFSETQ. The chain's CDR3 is CASSLVRLTDTQYF. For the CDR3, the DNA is TGCGCCAGCAGCCTGGTCCGGTTAACAGATACGCAGTATTTT.

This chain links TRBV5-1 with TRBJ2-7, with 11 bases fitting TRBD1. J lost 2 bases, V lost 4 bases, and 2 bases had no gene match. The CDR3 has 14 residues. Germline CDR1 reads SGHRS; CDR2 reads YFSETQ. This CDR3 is CASSRGQGAYEQYF. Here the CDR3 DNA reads TGCGCCAGCAGCAGGGGACAGGGGGCCTACGAGCAGTACTTC.

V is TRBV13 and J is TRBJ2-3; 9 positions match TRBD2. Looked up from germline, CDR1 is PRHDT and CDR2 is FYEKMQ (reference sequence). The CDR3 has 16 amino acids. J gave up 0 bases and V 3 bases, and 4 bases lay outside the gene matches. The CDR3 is CASSFLAGRSTDTQYF. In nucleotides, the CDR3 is TGTGCCAGCAGCTTCCTAGCGGGACGGAGCACAGATACGCAGTATTTT.

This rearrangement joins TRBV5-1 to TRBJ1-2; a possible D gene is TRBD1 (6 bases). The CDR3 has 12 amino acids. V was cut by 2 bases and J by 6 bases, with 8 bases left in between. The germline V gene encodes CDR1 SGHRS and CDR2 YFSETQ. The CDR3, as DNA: TGCGCCAGCAGCTTTGGGGGCCATGGCTACACCTTC. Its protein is CASSFGGHGYTF.

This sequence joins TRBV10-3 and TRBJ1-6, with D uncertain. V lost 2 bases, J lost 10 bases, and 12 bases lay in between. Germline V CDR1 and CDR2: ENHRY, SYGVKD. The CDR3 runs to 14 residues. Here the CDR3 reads CAISETGGGSPLHF. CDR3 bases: TGTGCCATCAGTGAGACCGGAGGAGGGTCACCCCTCCACTTT.

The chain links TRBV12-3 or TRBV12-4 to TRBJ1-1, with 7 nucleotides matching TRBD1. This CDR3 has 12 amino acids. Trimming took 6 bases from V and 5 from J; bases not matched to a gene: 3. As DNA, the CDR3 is TGTGCCAGCAGCCAGACAGGGACTGAAGCTTTCTTT. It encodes CASSQTGTEAFF.

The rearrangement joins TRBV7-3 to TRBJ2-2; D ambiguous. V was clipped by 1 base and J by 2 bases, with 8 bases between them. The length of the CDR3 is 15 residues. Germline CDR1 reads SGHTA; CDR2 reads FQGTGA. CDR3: CASSLNSPNTGELFF. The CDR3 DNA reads TGTGCCAGCAGCTTAAACAGCCCTAACACCGGGGAGCTGTTTTTT.

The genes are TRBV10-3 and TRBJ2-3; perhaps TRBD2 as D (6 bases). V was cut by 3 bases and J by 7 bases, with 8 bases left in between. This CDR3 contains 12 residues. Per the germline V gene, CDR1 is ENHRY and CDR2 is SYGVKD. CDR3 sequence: CAISDGGHTQYF. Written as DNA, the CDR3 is TGTGCCATCAGTGACGGAGGGCATACGCAGTATTTT.

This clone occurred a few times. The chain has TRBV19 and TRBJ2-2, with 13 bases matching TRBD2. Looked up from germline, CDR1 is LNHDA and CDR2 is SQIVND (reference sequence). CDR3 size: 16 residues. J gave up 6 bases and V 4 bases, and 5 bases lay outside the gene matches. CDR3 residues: CASSRGTSGIAGELFF. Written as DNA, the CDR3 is TGTGCCAGTAGTAGGGGGACTAGCGGGATCGCCGGGGAGCTGTTTTTT.

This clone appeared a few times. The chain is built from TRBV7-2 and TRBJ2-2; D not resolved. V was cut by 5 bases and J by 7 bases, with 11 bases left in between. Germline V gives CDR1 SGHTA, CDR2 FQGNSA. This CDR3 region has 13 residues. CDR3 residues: CASSRVRSGELFF. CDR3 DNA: TGTGCCAGCAGCAGAGTCCGGAGCGGGGAGCTGTTTTTT.

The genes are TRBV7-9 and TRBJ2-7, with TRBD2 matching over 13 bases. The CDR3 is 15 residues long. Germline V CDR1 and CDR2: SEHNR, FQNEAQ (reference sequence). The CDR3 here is CVTGRGLAGNYEQYF. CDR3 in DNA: TGTGTAACCGGTCGGGGACTAGCGGGGAACTACGAGCAGTACTTC.

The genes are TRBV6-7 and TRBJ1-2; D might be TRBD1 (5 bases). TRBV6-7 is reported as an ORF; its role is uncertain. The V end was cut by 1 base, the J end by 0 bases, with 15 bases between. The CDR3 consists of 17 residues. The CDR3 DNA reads TGTGCCAGCAGTTACTTGGGGCGAATGTCCGCTAACTATGGCTACACCTTC. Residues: CASSYLGRMSANYGYTF.

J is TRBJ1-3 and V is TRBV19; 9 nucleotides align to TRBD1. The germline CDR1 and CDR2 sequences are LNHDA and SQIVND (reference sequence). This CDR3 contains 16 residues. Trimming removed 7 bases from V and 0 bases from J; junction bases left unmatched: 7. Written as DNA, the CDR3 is TGTGCCAGTACCCCCGGGACAGGGTACTCTGGAAACACCATATATTTT. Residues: CASTPGTGYSGNTIYF.

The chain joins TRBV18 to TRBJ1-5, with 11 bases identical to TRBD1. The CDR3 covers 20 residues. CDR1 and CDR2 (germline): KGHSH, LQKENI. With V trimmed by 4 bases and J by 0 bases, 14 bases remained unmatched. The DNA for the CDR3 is TGTGCCAGCTCACTCTCATATACCGGGACAGGGGGACGTAGCAATCAGCCCCAGCATTTT. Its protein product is CASSLSYTGTGGRSNQPQHF.

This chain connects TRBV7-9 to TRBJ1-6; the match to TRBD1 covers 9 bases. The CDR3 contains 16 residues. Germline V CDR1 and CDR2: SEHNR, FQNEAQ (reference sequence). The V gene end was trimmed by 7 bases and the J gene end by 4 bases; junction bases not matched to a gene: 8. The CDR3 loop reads CASTKPGQGYNSPLHF. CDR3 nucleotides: TGTGCCAGCACAAAACCGGGACAGGGATATAATTCACCCCTCCACTTT.

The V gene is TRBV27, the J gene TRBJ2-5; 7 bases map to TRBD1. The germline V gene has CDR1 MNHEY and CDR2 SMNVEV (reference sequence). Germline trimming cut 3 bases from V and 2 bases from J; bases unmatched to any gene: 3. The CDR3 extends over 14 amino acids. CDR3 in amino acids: CASSLGTAQETQYF. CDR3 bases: TGTGCCAGCAGTTTGGGGACAGCTCAAGAGACCCAGTACTTC.

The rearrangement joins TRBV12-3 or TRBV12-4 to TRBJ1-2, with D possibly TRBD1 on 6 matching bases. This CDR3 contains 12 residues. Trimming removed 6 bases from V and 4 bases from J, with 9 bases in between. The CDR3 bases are TGTGCCAGCAGCGCGACAGGCTATGGCTACACCTTC. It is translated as CASSATGYGYTF.

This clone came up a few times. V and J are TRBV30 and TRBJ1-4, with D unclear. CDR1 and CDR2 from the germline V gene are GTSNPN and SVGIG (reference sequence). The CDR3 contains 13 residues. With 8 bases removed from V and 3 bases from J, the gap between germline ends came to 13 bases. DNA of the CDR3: TGTGCCCTCGGGCGGGTTTCTAATGAAAAACTGTTTTTT. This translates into CALGRVSNEKLFF.

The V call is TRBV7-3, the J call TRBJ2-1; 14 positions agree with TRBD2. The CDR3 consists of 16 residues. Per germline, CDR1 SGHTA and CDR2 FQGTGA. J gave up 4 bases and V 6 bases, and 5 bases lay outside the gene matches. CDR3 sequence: CASSSGLAGGYNEQFF. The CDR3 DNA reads TGTGCCAGCAGTTCTGGACTAGCGGGGGGATACAATGAGCAGTTCTTC.

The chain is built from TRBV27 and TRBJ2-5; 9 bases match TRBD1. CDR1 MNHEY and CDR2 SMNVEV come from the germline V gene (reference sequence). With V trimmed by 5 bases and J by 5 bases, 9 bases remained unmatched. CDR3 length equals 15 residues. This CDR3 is CASSAQQGAGETQYF. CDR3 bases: TGTGCCAGCAGTGCCCAACAGGGGGCCGGGGAGACCCAGTACTTC.

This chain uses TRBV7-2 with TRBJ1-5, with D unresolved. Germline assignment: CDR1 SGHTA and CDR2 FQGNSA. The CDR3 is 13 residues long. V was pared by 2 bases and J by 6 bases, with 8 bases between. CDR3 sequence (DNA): TGTGCCAGCAGCTTAATTGGAGCTCAGCCCCAGCATTTT. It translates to CASSLIGAQPQHF.

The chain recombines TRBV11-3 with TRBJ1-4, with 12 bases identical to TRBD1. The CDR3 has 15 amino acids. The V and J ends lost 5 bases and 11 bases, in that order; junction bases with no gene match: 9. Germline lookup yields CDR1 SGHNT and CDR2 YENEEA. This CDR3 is CASSGRGQGAEKLFF. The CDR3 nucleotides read TGTGCCAGCAGCGGACGGGGACAGGGGGCGGAGAAACTGTTTTTT. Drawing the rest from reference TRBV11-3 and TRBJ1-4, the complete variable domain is EAGVVQSPRYKIIEKKQPVAFWCNPISGHNTLYWYLQNLGQGPELLIRYENEEAVDDSQLPKDRFSAERLKGVDSTLKIQPAELGDSAVYLCASSGRGQGAEKLFFGSGTQLSVL.

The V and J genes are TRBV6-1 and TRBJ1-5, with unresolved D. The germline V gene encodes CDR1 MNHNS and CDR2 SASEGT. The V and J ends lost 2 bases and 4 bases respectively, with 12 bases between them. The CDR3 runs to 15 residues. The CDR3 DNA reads TGTGCCAGCAGTGAAAAGCGGCAGACTAATCAGCCCCAGCATTTT. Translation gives CASSEKRQTNQPQHF.

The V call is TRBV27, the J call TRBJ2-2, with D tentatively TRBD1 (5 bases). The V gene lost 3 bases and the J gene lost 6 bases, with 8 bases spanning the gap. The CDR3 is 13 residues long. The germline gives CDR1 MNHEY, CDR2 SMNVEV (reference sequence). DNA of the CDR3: TGTGCCAGCAGTTTGGGCAGGGCCGGGGAGCTGTTTTTT. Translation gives CASSLGRAGELFF.

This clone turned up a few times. For the CDR3, the DNA is TGCAGCGTTGCAGGACAGGGGGATAGCAATCAGCCCCAGCATTTT. As protein: CSVAGQGDSNQPQHF. J is TRBJ1-5 and V is TRBV29-1; 10 nucleotides line up with TRBD1. The CDR3 covers 15 residues. Germline lookup yields CDR1 SQVTM and CDR2 ANQGSEA. The J segment lost 0 bases and the V segment lost 4 bases, leaving 3 bases of the junction unmatched.

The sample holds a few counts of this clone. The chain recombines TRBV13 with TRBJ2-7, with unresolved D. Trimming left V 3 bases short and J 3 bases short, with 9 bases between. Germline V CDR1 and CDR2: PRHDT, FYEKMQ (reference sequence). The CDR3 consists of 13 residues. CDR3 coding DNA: TGTGCCAGCAGCTTCCCAGAAAACTACGAGCAGTACTTC. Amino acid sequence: CASSFPENYEQYF.